This T cell receptor beta chain was sequenced for a study of Graves' ophthalmopathy and Graves' hyperthyroidism. Regarding the study as a whole: Progression of ophthalmopathy was predicted by the model with roughly 71% sensitivity and around 72% specificity. Blood also harbored most expanded thyroid clonotypes above 0.001 frequency.

Beta-chain TCR CDR3 regions were amplified from RNA transcripts. Investigators did first-round RT-PCR with HTBI primers, then second-round multiplex PCR. Using its own MiXCR run on the multiplex PCR reads, TCRdb lists one record per CDR3 protein. The sample holds 1 million to 1.3 million distinct CDR3 sequences, around a third seen once. For this clonotype: As yet, its antigen is unknown.

V dropped 4 bases and J dropped 6; count of bases not matched to a gene: 10. The CDR3 covers 14 residues. Germline CDR1 is SGHRS and CDR2 is YFSETQ. This clonotype was obtained from an adult man with Graves' hyperthyroidism. The chain couples TRBV5-1 to TRBJ2-7, with 7 bases lining up with TRBD1. Material for sequencing was peripheral blood or thyroid tissue (not recorded which). CDR3 sequence: CASSQSTGSLEQYF. The CDR3 bases are TGCGCCAGCAGCCAATCGACAGGGTCTCTCGAGCAGTACTTC. Full variable domain (rest looked up from reference TRBV5-1 and TRBJ2-7): KAGVTQTPRYLIKTRGQQVTLSCSPISGHRSVSWYQQTPGQGLQFLFEYFSETQRNKGNFPGRFSGRQFSNSRSEMNVSTLELGDSALYLCASSQSTGSLEQYFGPGTRLTVT.